This TCR beta chain appears in the sequencing data of a study of T cells in Graves' hyperthyroidism and ophthalmopathy (dated by TCRdb to about 2019). Broadly, across the study: Peripheral blood samples were taken at initial diagnosis, before any treatment was given. Once sampling was done, hyperthyroidism patients were given methimazole at a starting dose of 30 mg daily, whereas ophthalmopathy patients were given high-dose intravenous methylprednisolone. To identify distinguishing TCR V-J signatures, a discovery cohort of 95 to 100 patients was used, comprising under 45 with Graves' ophthalmopathy and around 57 with stable Graves' hyperthyroidism. An independent validation cohort of about 19 hyperthyroidism patients and approximately 16 patients who later progressed to ophthalmopathy tested prospective prediction of ophthalmopathy. The roughly 94 discovery patients were randomly divided into training and test sets at a 7:3 ratio. The paper describes TCR Vbeta CDR3 sequencing of 135 peripheral blood samples, made up of some 40 ophthalmopathy patients, roughly 80 hyperthyroidism patients and 17 progressor patients. The study also compared thyroid tissue and blood T-cell repertoires from a handful of Graves' hyperthyroidism patients. The paper's findings and limits, for the study overall: No statistical method was used to fix the sample size in advance, and group allocation was not hidden from the investigators. In cross-validation, a model built on a 13 V-J signature told ophthalmopathy apart from stable hyperthyroidism with 85% to 90% sensitivity and about 81% specificity, and in testing the same model reached 80%/75%. Most expanded thyroid clonotypes (frequency above 0.001) were also detected in blood, a finding suggesting that blood repertoires may reflect thyroid immune responses. In validation, the model predicted progression to ophthalmopathy with 55% to 71% sensitivity and approximately 78% specificity, a median of 6.5 months before onset.

CDR1 DFQATT and CDR2 SNEGSKA are derived from the germline V gene (reference sequence). Inclusive of the bounding cysteine and phenylalanine, the CDR3 is 15 residues long. CDR3 DNA is the only sequence kept; it has 45 bases, read in frame from the first base. The junction shows trimming of 3 bases on V and 2 bases on J, plus 14 bases between the germline ends. A word on this clonotype: There is no known antigen for this receptor. One base away there is no much larger clone; base qualities are not given.

Amplification of TCR beta CDR3 regions was carried out from RNA transcripts. A first-round RT-PCR of the TCR CDR3 used the HTBI primer set with the Qiagen OneStep RT-PCR kit. Libraries were constructed in a second round of multiplex PCR, after which size selection and purification were performed. Libraries were sequenced paired-end with 100 bp reads on an Illumina HiSeq2000. On the study's bioinformatics: Raw data were processed with SOAPnuke, discarding reads with adapters, uncalled bases, mean Phred below 15, or no exact constant-primer or identifier match. High-quality paired reads were merged using COPE v1.2.5, and each unique nucleotide sequence was defined as a clonotype. MiTCR v1.1 was used to align the clonotypes against IMGT TRBV, TRBD and TRBJ reference segments. Analysis was restricted to V-J combinations with a frequency above 0.0001, which covered roughly 99% of repertoires. The TCS score was defined as the ratio of F50 (clonal expansion) to E x V (chaos), calculated using BLOSUM62-based TCRdist between CDR3 peptides within each V-J. Welch's t-statistics and random forest reduced fewer than 550 V-J features to about 13, which were used in a naive Bayes classifier (R e1071). TCRdb ran its own pipeline on the public reads, namely fastp trimming at Q25 and MiXCR clone calling, and kept in-frame beta chains. Entries are consolidated by CDR3 protein sequence, retaining the most common genes and DNA. TCRdb, not the authors, supplied the V and J calls. The sample table lists under 750,000 distinct CDR3 sequences, around a sixth of them with a count of one. The ten most abundant clones make up 16% of the sample.

The hyperthyroidism patients were between 18 and 65 years old and newly diagnosed, with a disease duration of less than 2 months. Exclusion was applied to patients with uncontrolled infections, other autoimmune diseases, pregnancy or lactation. Diagnoses were based on clinical symptoms, serum thyroxine and TRAb, thyroid ultrasound and orbital computed tomography. Blood from progressor patients was drawn when they were first diagnosed with hyperthyroidism, before any ophthalmopathy symptoms appeared. Ficoll-Paque density gradient centrifugation was used to isolate PBMCs from about 10 ml of fresh peripheral blood. Progressor patients were defined as those initially diagnosed with Graves' hyperthyroidism in whom ophthalmopathy developed during follow-up. Total RNA was extracted with Trizol reagent, and quality was checked on an Agilent 2100 Bioanalyzer.

The TCR originated in a woman between 50 and 59 years old with Graves' hyperthyroidism that later progressed to Graves' ophthalmopathy. Sequences were obtained from blood. This receptor chain uses TRBV20-1 and TRBJ1-5, with the D segment identity uncertain. The CDR3 is CSASPLIAGNQPQHF. The bases read TGCAGTGCTAGCCCCCTGATCGCGGGCAATCAGCCCCAGCATTTT.